The 14 T cell receptor beta chains reported below all come from one sample, sequenced in a study of T-cell reconstitution after alpha-beta-depleted transplantation in children. Preparing the TCRbeta library involved the use of unique molecular identifiers. In TCRdb, the PCR reads were re-called with MiXCR into one record per CDR3 protein. The table records almost 400,000 distinct CDR3 sequences, 20% of them present only once. The starting material was PBMCs from the stem cell graft donor, obtained from the stem cell graft. The receptors here all came from a human donor who donated a stem cell graft to a child with acute myeloid leukemia.

With regard to this clonotype: A read error may explain this, as a much larger clone is one base away. Because the CDR3 is missing its conserved closing phenylalanine or tryptophan, this is likely a read error. The CDR3 DNA follows: TGCAGTGCTAGACCCCAACCAGACTATGGCTACACCTAC. It codes for CSARPQPDYGYTY. The V and J genes are TRBV20-1 and TRBJ1-2; the D is unclear. This CDR3 has 13 residues. V shed 2 bases and J shed 3 bases, with 10 bases lying between them. Germline V gives CDR1 DFQATT, CDR2 SNEGSKA (reference sequence).

This clonotype appeared many times. The chain carries TRBV6-5 and TRBJ1-2; D gene ambiguous. The CDR3 sequence is 12 residues long. Germline CDR1 reads MNHEY; CDR2 reads SVGAGI. The V gene lost 2 bases and the J gene lost 5 bases, with 6 bases spanning the gap. The CDR3 is CASSYGGYGYTF. DNA of the CDR3: TGTGCCAGCAGTTACGGCGGGTATGGCTACACCTTC.

This chain connects TRBV7-2 to TRBJ2-7; D remains unclear. CDR3 length: 16 amino acids. The germline gives CDR1 SGHTA, CDR2 FQGNSA. V lost 5 bases, J lost 3 bases, and 20 bases lay in between. In nucleotides, the CDR3 is TGTGCCAGCAGCCGGGCGGCAACTTCCCCCATCTACGAGCAGTACTTC. Translated, it gives CASSRAATSPIYEQYF.

V usage is TRBV28 and J usage is TRBJ1-1, with a weak D call TRBD1 (6 bases). The CDR3 totals 14 residues. Trimming removed 5 bases at V and 4 bases at J, with 14 bases between. Germline assignment: CDR1 MDHEN and CDR2 SYDVKM. The DNA of the CDR3 is TGTGCCAGCAGTGTACAGGGTGGGATCACTGAAGCTTTCTTT. Its translation: CASSVQGGITEAFF.

This clonotype was seen only a few times. This sequence joins TRBV11-2 and TRBJ1-1; D uncertain. Looked up from germline, CDR1 is SGHAT and CDR2 is FQNNGV. V lost 4 bases and J lost 2, with 8 bases in between. The CDR3 consists of 13 residues. Here the CDR3 DNA reads TGTGCCAGCAGCTCCGGACCAAACACTGAAGCTTTCTTT. Translated: CASSSGPNTEAFF.

This clonotype was observed many times. The chain couples TRBV20-1 to TRBJ2-7; D gene ambiguous. The CDR3 contains 13 residues. Trimming stripped 4 bases from V and 5 bases from J, with 15 bases between. Germline V gene data show CDR1 as DFQATT and CDR2 as SNEGSKA (reference sequence). The CDR3 protein is CSATGRRTDEQYF. Here the CDR3 DNA reads TGCAGTGCTACTGGCAGGAGAACTGACGAGCAGTACTTC.

The chain links TRBV24-1 to TRBJ1-2, with no clear D. The CDR3 contains 12 residues. The germline V and J ends were trimmed by 4 bases and 4 bases, with 6 bases remaining between them. CDR1 KGHDR and CDR2 SFDVKD come from the germline V gene. The CDR3 reads CATSDPSYGYTF. DNA for the CDR3: TGTGCCACCAGTGACCCCAGCTATGGCTACACCTTC.

This clonotype was counted many times. CDR3 bases: TGTGCCAGCAGAGGGGGCAATCAGCCCCAGCATTTT. Protein product: CASRGGNQPQHF. The chain carries TRBV12-3 or TRBV12-4 and TRBJ1-5; D possibly corresponds to TRBD1 (5 bases). The CDR3 sequence is 12 residues long. V was shortened by 6 bases and J by 2 bases, with 5 bases between the two germline ends.

The table lists this clonotype with many counts. The rearrangement links TRBV29-1 to TRBJ2-1; D remains unclear. The CDR3 has 11 residues. V was pared by 4 bases and J by 5 bases, with 6 bases between. In germline, CDR1 is SQVTM, CDR2 ANQGSEA. The CDR3 nucleotides read TGCAGCGTTGGACGGGACAATGAGCAGTTCTTC. Translation gives CSVGRDNEQFF.

There are a few counts of this clonotype. The chain couples TRBV6-1 to TRBJ2-2, with D possibly TRBD1 on 6 matching bases. This CDR3 has 15 amino acids. Trimming removed 6 bases from V and 0 bases from J, with 11 bases in between. Germline V gives CDR1 MNHNS, CDR2 SASEGT. The CDR3 is CASSTKGANTGELFF. The CDR3 DNA sequence: TGTGCCAGCAGCACTAAGGGGGCGAACACCGGGGAGCTGTTTTTT.

Ten or more counts support this clonotype. The rearrangement joins TRBV25-1 to TRBJ2-5, with D unclear. Germline CDR1 and CDR2: MGHDK and SYGVNS. CDR3 length equals 11 residues. V was pared by 4 bases and J by 5 bases, with 5 bases between. The CDR3 reads CASSVTETQYF. The CDR3, as DNA: TGTGCCAGCAGTGTGACGGAGACCCAGTACTTC.

This clonotype appeared many times. The chain links TRBV20-1 to TRBJ2-5; D tentatively reads TRBD1 or TRBD2 (5 bases each). This CDR3 comprises 11 residues. Trimming stripped 6 bases from V and 4 bases from J, with 9 bases between. Per the germline V gene, CDR1 is DFQATT and CDR2 is SNEGSKA (reference sequence). The CDR3 here is CSAERGETQYF. The CDR3 bases are TGCAGTGCGGAGAGGGGAGAGACCCAGTACTTC.

This clonotype was found a few times. As DNA, the CDR3 is TGCGCCAGCAGCTTGTTCGGGAGATCGGATACGCAGTATTTT. Its translation: CASSLFGRSDTQYF. This rearrangement joins TRBV5-1 to TRBJ2-3, with D maybe TRBD2 (6 bases). Trimming cost V 1 base and J 6 bases, with 12 bases left between them. Germline V CDR1 and CDR2: SGHRS, YFSETQ. The CDR3 is made up of 14 amino acids.

The genes are TRBV12-3 or TRBV12-4 and TRBJ2-2, with TRBD1 matching 7 bases. J gave up 1 base and V 3 bases, and 11 bases lay outside the gene matches. The CDR3 spans 18 residues. CDR3 loop: CASSFTQTGLGNTGELFF. The DNA for the CDR3 is TGTGCCAGCAGTTTCACCCAGACAGGGCTAGGGAACACCGGGGAGCTGTTTTTT.